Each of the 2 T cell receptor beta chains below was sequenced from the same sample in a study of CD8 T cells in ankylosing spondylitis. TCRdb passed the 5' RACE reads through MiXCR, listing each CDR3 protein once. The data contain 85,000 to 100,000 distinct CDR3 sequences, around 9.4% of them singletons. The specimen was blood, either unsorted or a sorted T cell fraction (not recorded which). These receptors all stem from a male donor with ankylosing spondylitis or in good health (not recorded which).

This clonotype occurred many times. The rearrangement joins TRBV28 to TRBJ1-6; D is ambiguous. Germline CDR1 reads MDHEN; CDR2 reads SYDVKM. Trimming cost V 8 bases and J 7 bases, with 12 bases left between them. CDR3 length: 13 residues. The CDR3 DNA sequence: TGTGCCAGCCATCAACCTGGGAATTCACCCCTCCACTTT. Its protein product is CASHQPGNSPLHF. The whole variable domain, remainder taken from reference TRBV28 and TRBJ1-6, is DVKVTQSSRYLVKRTGEKVFLECVQDMDHENMFWYRQDPGLGLRLIYFSYDVKMKEKGDIPEGYSVSREKKERFSLILESASTNQTSMYLCASHQPGNSPLHFGNGTRLTVT.

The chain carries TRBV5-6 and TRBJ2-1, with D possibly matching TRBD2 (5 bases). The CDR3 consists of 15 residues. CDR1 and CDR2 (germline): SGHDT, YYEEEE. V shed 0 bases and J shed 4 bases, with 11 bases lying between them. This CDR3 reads CASSLVPGDYNEQFF. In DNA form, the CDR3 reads TGTGCCAGCAGCTTGGTCCCCGGGGATTACAATGAGCAGTTCTTC.